This entry lists 27 T cell receptor beta chains sequenced from one sample in a study of T-cell memory formation after mild COVID-19. Via MiXCR, TCRdb re-called the 5' RACE reads, giving one row per CDR3 protein. In the table there are about 210,000 distinct CDR3 sequences, roughly a tenth of which are singletons. The material sequenced was PBMCs or a T cell subset sorted from them (not recorded which). The receptors here all came from a man aged 18-30 years who had mild COVID-19 (a few samples of this study predate the infection). Cell type and time point are not known.

This clonotype was seen a handful of times. V usage is TRBV5-1 and J usage is TRBJ2-3; 10 bases match TRBD2. The CDR3 covers 16 residues. V lost 0 bases to trimming and J lost 2 bases; unmatched junction nucleotides: 3. Germline V gene data show CDR1 as SGHRS and CDR2 as YFSETQ. The CDR3, as DNA: TGCGCCAGCAGCTTGGAACTAGCGGGGAACACAGATACGCAGTATTTT. Translated, it gives CASSLELAGNTDTQYF.

The V call is TRBV7-2, the J call TRBJ2-3, with 13 bases that match TRBD2. The V gene end was trimmed by 2 bases and the J gene end by 4 bases; junction bases not matched to a gene: 3. The CDR3 is 16 residues long. CDR1 SGHTA and CDR2 FQGNSA come from the germline V gene. The CDR3 region is CASSLQLAGGSDTQYF. The CDR3 nucleotides read TGTGCCAGCAGCTTACAACTAGCGGGGGGGTCAGATACGCAGTATTTT.

V is TRBV7-2 and J is TRBJ2-5, with 7 bases identical to TRBD2. The J segment lost 2 bases and the V segment lost 7 bases, leaving 7 bases of the junction unmatched. Germline CDR1 SGHTA, CDR2 FQGNSA. The CDR3 is 14 amino acids. CDR3 loop: CASTRDYAQETQYF. The CDR3 region has the DNA TGTGCCAGCACCCGGGACTACGCTCAAGAGACCCAGTACTTC. Full variable domain (missing parts from reference TRBV7-2 and TRBJ2-5): GAGVSQSPSNKVTEKGKDVELRCDPISGHTALYWYRQSLGQGLEFLIYFQGNSAPDKSGLPSDRFSAERTGGSVSTLTIQRTQQEDSAVYLCASTRDYAQETQYFGPGTRLLVL.

The sample holds many counts of this clonotype. The V gene is TRBV3-1, the J gene TRBJ2-3; no firm D call. Germline CDR1 reads LGHDT; CDR2 reads YNNKEL (reference sequence). The V and J ends lost 6 bases and 11 bases respectively, with 3 bases between them. This CDR3 contains 8 residues. The CDR3 sequence is CASREQYF. The CDR3 nucleotides read TGTGCCAGCAGGGAGCAGTATTTT.

This clonotype was detected only a few times. The rearrangement links TRBV7-9 to TRBJ1-1; D perhaps matches TRBD1 (6 bases). The CDR3 extends over 13 amino acids. Trimming stripped 6 bases from V and 4 bases from J, with 12 bases between. Germline V CDR1 and CDR2: SEHNR, FQNEAQ (reference sequence). The CDR3, as DNA: TGTGCCAGCAGTGACGAGGGGGGCACTGAAGCTTTCTTT. Protein: CASSDEGGTEAFF. The full variable domain, with the rest looked up from reference TRBV7-9 and TRBJ1-1, is DTGVSQNPRHKITKRGQNVTFRCDPISEHNRLYWYRQTLGQGPEFLTYFQNEAQLEKSRLLSDRFSAERPKGSFSTLEIQRTEQGDSAMYLCASSDEGGTEAFFGQGTRLTVV.

There are a few counts of this clonotype. The chain links TRBV4-1 to TRBJ2-2, with 9 bases aligning to TRBD2. CDR3 length: 17 residues. Germline V gives CDR1 MGHRA, CDR2 YSYEKL. Trimming took 1 base from V and 1 from J; bases not matched to a gene: 4. Here the CDR3 reads CASSQGLAGRNTGELFF. The CDR3 coding sequence is TGCGCCAGCAGCCAAGGGCTAGCGGGGAGGAACACCGGGGAGCTGTTTTTT.

The rearrangement uses TRBV4-3 and TRBJ1-2, with 7 bases that match TRBD1. CDR3 length equals 16 residues. Trimming at V came to 3 bases and at J to 0 bases, leaving 7 bases not matched to a gene. CDR1 LGHNA and CDR2 YSLEER come from the germline V gene. The CDR3 loop reads CASSQAGTVANYGYTF. As DNA, the CDR3 is TGCGCCAGCAGCCAGGCCGGGACAGTAGCTAACTATGGCTACACCTTC.

As to this clonotype: The CDR3 does not close with the conserved phenylalanine or tryptophan, likely indicating a read error. Because the CDR3's place on the DNA is in doubt, the DNA is left out and the CDR3 is given as listed by TCRdb. The gene calls are TRBV6-1 and TRBJ1-2. Ends included, the CDR3 has 13 residues. Germline CDR1 reads MNHNS; CDR2 reads SASEGT. CDR3 sequence: CASSEALYLNLRL.

The gene calls are TRBV12-3 or TRBV12-4 and TRBJ1-2; D is uncertain. V was cut by 3 bases and J by 3 bases, with 8 bases left in between. CDR3 length: 13 amino acids. This chain's CDR3 is CASSLTGYYGYTF. The CDR3 bases are TGTGCCAGCAGTTTGACGGGGTACTATGGCTACACCTTC.

The rearrangement joins TRBV7-9 to TRBJ2-5; D gene uncertain. The CDR3 totals 14 residues. Trimming stripped 2 bases from V and 4 bases from J, with 11 bases between. Germline V gene sequence: CDR1 SEHNR, CDR2 FQNEAQ (reference sequence). The CDR3 spells CASSLLRIRETQYF. As DNA, the CDR3 is TGTGCCAGCAGCTTACTCAGAATTAGAGAGACCCAGTACTTC.

The genes are TRBV2 and TRBJ2-6, with a possible D match to TRBD1 (6 bases). Trimming took off 9 bases at V and 0 bases at J, with 12 bases between the two ends. CDR3 length: 15 amino acids. Germline V CDR1 and CDR2: SNHLY, FYNNEI. Written as DNA, the CDR3 is TGTGCCAGTCGGGACACGCGCTCTGGGGCCAACGTCCTGACTTTC. It codes for CASRDTRSGANVLTF.

This clonotype turned up a few times. The V gene is TRBV6-5, the J gene TRBJ1-6, with D perhaps matching TRBD1 (6 bases). Germline loops: CDR1 MNHEY, CDR2 SVGAGI. V lost 5 bases and J 10 bases, leaving 24 bases between the germline ends. CDR3 size: 17 residues. The CDR3 reads CASSQKLYRVEGSPLHF. CDR3 in DNA: TGTGCCAGCAGTCAGAAACTTTACAGGGTTGAAGGATCACCCCTCCACTTT.

The J gene is TRBJ1-2, the V gene TRBV4-1, with D possibly being TRBD1 (5 bases). V was clipped by 2 bases and J by 1 base, with 8 bases between them. The CDR3 covers 14 residues. Germline values: CDR1 MGHRA, CDR2 YSYEKL. CDR3 protein: CASSQSQGNYGYTF. CDR3 bases: TGCGCCAGCAGCCAATCGCAGGGTAACTATGGCTACACCTTC.

This clonotype came up a few times. This chain links TRBV10-3 with TRBJ2-7, with 8 bases identical to TRBD1. CDR3 length: 13 amino acids. Germline V CDR1 and CDR2: ENHRY, SYGVKD. V lost 4 bases and J lost 2; bases outside the gene matches: 1. As DNA, the CDR3 is TGTGCCATCAGTGGGGACAGGACCTACGAGCAGTACGTC. Its protein product is CAISGDRTYEQYV.

This clonotype has more than one count but fewer than ten. V gene TRBV7-2 combines with J gene TRBJ1-5; TRBD1 agrees at 7 bases. CDR1 is SGHTA and CDR2 is FQGNSA in the germline V gene. J gave up 4 bases and V 3 bases, and 12 bases lay outside the gene matches. There are 17 residues in the CDR3. The CDR3 nucleotides read TGTGCCAGCAGCTTGGAGGACAGGTGGAATTCGAATCAGCCCCAGCATTTT. Protein: CASSLEDRWNSNQPQHF.

The chain links TRBV18 to TRBJ2-1; TRBD1 matches at 8 bases. Trimming cost V 0 bases and J 6 bases; bases outside gene matches: 10. The CDR3 spans 17 residues. Germline V CDR1 and CDR2: KGHSH, LQKENI. CDR3 sequence (DNA): TGTGCCAGCTCACCACCGGCCCCCGGGACAGGTATCAATGAGCAGTTCTTC. This translates into CASSPPAPGTGINEQFF.

V usage is TRBV12-3 or TRBV12-4 and J usage is TRBJ1-5; a weak D match, TRBD1 (5 bases). The CDR3 length is 16 residues. V dropped 6 bases and J dropped 3 bases, with 18 bases sitting between them. CDR3 nucleotide sequence: TGTGCCAGCAGCCCCGGTTCTGCGGGGACCAATCAGCCCCAGCATTTT. Residues: CASSPGSAGTNQPQHF.

This clonotype appeared a few times. The genes are TRBV18 and TRBJ1-1; D is possibly TRBD1 (6 bases). The V end was cut by 1 base, the J end by 0 bases, with 9 bases between. This CDR3 is built from 15 residues. CDR1 and CDR2 from the germline V gene are KGHSH and LQKENI. CDR3 sequence reads: CASSPLTGVNTEAFF. CDR3 sequence (DNA): TGTGCCAGCTCACCACTGACAGGTGTGAACACTGAAGCTTTCTTT.

This chain links TRBV24-1 with TRBJ2-2, with D possibly TRBD1 on 5 matching bases. V gave up 3 bases and J gave up 3 bases, with 13 bases separating them. CDR1 KGHDR and CDR2 SFDVKD come from the germline V gene. The CDR3 covers 16 residues. The CDR3 DNA reads as TGTGCCACCAGTGATGATAGACAGTCGGACACCGGGGAGCTGTTTTTT. Its protein product is CATSDDRQSDTGELFF.

This chain connects TRBV12-3 or TRBV12-4 to TRBJ2-1, with D perhaps TRBD2 (5 bases). V lost 4 bases and J 7 bases, leaving 11 bases between the germline ends. The CDR3 consists of 13 residues. The CDR3 DNA sequence: TGTGCCAGCAGTTCGGGCGGGTGGAATGAGCAGTTCTTC. Translating it yields CASSSGGWNEQFF.

V is TRBV18 and J is TRBJ2-7, with TRBD2 matching over 12 bases. Trimming removed 6 bases from V and 3 bases from J; junction bases left unmatched: 3. The CDR3 runs to 14 residues. Germline V gives CDR1 KGHSH, CDR2 LQKENI. The chain's CDR3 is CASSRTSGDYEQYV. In nucleotides, the CDR3 is TGTGCCAGCTCCCGGACTAGCGGGGACTACGAGCAGTACGTC.

This clonotype was found a few times. The chain combines TRBV7-6 with TRBJ2-5; D may be TRBD1 (8 bases). V was shortened by 7 bases and J by 5 bases, with 20 bases between the two germline ends. The length of the CDR3 is 15 residues. Germline CDR1 and CDR2: SGHVS and FNYEAQ. The CDR3 DNA reads as TGTGCCAGCAACGAGAATACAGGGGGGGCGGAGACCCAGTACTTC. This sequence encodes CASNENTGGAETQYF.

This clonotype showed up just a few times. The CDR3 sequence is CASSLYAQGRGQPQHF. DNA of the CDR3: TGTGCCAGCAGCTTATATGCTCAGGGCAGGGGCCAGCCCCAGCATTTT. This chain links TRBV7-8 with TRBJ1-5, with a weak D call TRBD1 (6 bases). Trimming removed 2 bases at V and 7 bases at J, with 18 bases between. CDR1 is SGHVS, CDR2 FQNEAQ, per germline. There are 16 residues in the CDR3.

This clonotype was observed a few times. The chain couples TRBV20-1 to TRBJ2-7; D may be TRBD1 or TRBD2 (6 bases each). V lost 1 base and J 6 bases, leaving 13 bases between the germline ends. The CDR3 spans 13 residues. CDR1 and CDR2 (germline): DFQATT, SNEGSKA (reference sequence). CDR3 nucleotide sequence: TGCAGTGCTAGAGGATCCGGGGGCGGCGAGCAGTACGTC. Its translation: CSARGSGGGEQYV.

The chain carries TRBV25-1 and TRBJ1-5; D is uncertain. Germline V CDR1 and CDR2: MGHDK, SYGVNS. The CDR3 extends over 13 amino acids. Trimming removed 4 bases at V and 0 bases at J, with 4 bases between. The CDR3 loop is CASSGSSNQPQHF. The CDR3 DNA sequence: TGTGCCAGCAGTGGGAGTAGCAATCAGCCCCAGCATTTT.

In its sample, this clonotype was seen a few times. The chain has TRBV19 and TRBJ1-5; 8 bases are a match to TRBD1. The V and J ends lost 6 bases and 2 bases, in that order; junction bases with no gene match: 6. There are 15 residues in the CDR3. Looked up from germline, CDR1 is LNHDA and CDR2 is SQIVND (reference sequence). The CDR3 nucleotides read TGTGCCAGTAGCAACAGGGGGAGGGGCAATCAGCCCCAGCATTTT. Its protein product is CASSNRGRGNQPQHF. The full variable domain, completed using reference TRBV19 and TRBJ1-5, is DGGITQSPKYLFRKEGQNVTLSCEQNLNHDAMYWYRQDPGQGLRLIYYSQIVNDFQKGDIAEGYSVSREKKESFPLTVTSAQKNPTAFYLCASSNRGRGNQPQHFGDGTRLSIL.

This clonotype was observed a handful of times. The V gene is TRBV7-2, the J gene TRBJ2-7; D gene ambiguous. The CDR3 length is 14 residues. Germline V lookup: CDR1 SGHTA, CDR2 FQGNSA. The V gene lost 1 base and the J gene lost 0 bases, with 7 bases spanning the gap. The CDR3 DNA sequence: TGTGCCAGCAGCTTAGTGGCCAACTCCTACGAGCAGTACGTC. This translates into CASSLVANSYEQYV.